These 29 T cell receptor beta chains were sequenced from one sample in a study of metastatic and nonmetastatic thyroid tumors. TCRdb reassembled clones from the PCR reads with MiXCR. Here the sample spans 15,000 to 20,000 clones, 23% being singletons. Each patient came to thyroid surgery without any prior treatment (of any kind). Sequenced material: adjacent normal tissue. All receptors come from a female donor with papillary thyroid cancer or a benign thyroid nodule (not recorded which). Some clones in this sample may be carry-over from other donors' samples.

This clone was found many times. At one end the junction does not follow the germline gene, possibly because of a read error. The V call is TRBV25-1, the J call TRBJ2-2, with D possibly being TRBD2 (5 bases). This CDR3 region has 14 residues. Germline loops: CDR1 MGHDK, CDR2 SYGVNS. The CDR3 nucleotides are TGTGCCGGCAGTGAATACGGAGGCACCGGGGAGCTGTTTTTT. Translated, it gives CAGSEYGGTGELFF.

On this clone: Mismatch with germline at one junction end may stem from a read error. The rearrangement uses TRBV20-1 and TRBJ2-3; D unresolved. Germline loops: CDR1 DFQATT, CDR2 SNEGSKA (reference sequence). The CDR3 length is 13 residues. CDR3 nucleotides: TGCAGTGCTCCGCTGACGGGCACAGATACTCAGTATTTT. This encodes CSAPLTGTDTQYF.

This clone is labeled as medium-sized. The chain joins TRBV19 to TRBJ1-2, with a possible D match to TRBD1 (5 bases). Between the trimmed V and J ends, which lost 2 bases and 4 bases, there was a span of 14 bases. This CDR3 comprises 15 residues. The V gene's germline CDR1 is LNHDA and CDR2 SQIVND (reference sequence). This CDR3 is CASSISTGGAYGYTF. The DNA for the CDR3 is TGTGCCAGTAGTATATCGACGGGGGGAGCCTATGGCTACACCTTC. Filled out from reference TRBV19 and TRBJ1-2, the complete variable domain reads DGGITQSPKYLFRKEGQNVTLSCEQNLNHDAMYWYRQDPGQGLRLIYYSQIVNDFQKGDIAEGYSVSREKKESFPLTVTSAQKNPTAFYLCASSISTGGAYGYTFGSGTRLTVV.

This clone has more than one count but fewer than ten. The chain couples TRBV6-1 to TRBJ1-1, with 8 bases matching TRBD1. CDR3 length equals 16 residues. CDR1 is MNHNS, CDR2 SASEGT, per germline. V lost 5 bases, J lost 9 bases, and 17 bases stayed unmatched. Here the CDR3 reads CASSLETGAADTKAFF. The CDR3 DNA reads TGTGCCAGCAGTCTCGAGACAGGGGCTGCTGATACTAAAGCTTTCTTT.

In this sample, this clone is medium-sized. The chain is built from TRBV7-8 and TRBJ2-1; no clear D gene. V gave up 6 bases and J gave up 6 bases, with 9 bases separating them. The CDR3 consists of 12 residues. Germline CDR1 and CDR2: SGHVS and FQNEAQ. CDR3 residues: CASSPSTNEQFF. CDR3 DNA: TGTGCCAGCAGTCCATCAACCAATGAGCAGTTCTTC.

This clone has at least ten counts. The missing conserved phenylalanine or tryptophan at the end of this CDR3 makes a read error likely. The J gene is TRBJ2-2, the V gene TRBV30; D call uncertain. CDR1 and CDR2 from the germline V gene are GTSNPN and SVGIG (reference sequence). With 2 bases removed from V and 5 bases from J, the gap between germline ends came to 12 bases. The CDR3 is made up of 14 amino acids. The DNA of the CDR3 is TGTGCCTGGAGTAGTGGTGATTGGACCGGGGAGCTGTTTCTT. Translating it yields CAWSSGDWTGELFL.

V and J are TRBV11-1 and TRBJ2-2, with 13 nucleotides matching TRBD2. CDR1 SGHAT and CDR2 FQDESV come from the germline V gene (reference sequence). The CDR3 runs to 18 residues. Trimming removed 3 bases from V and 3 bases from J; junction bases left unmatched: 7. The CDR3 DNA is TGTGCCAGCAGCTTTGGGACTAGCGGGACTTGGGACACCGGGGAGCTGTTTTTT. Its translation: CASSFGTSGTWDTGELFF.

The chain has TRBV2 and TRBJ1-1; 7 bases agree with TRBD1. This CDR3 is built from 12 residues. Per germline, CDR1 SNHLY and CDR2 FYNNEI. V was pared by 4 bases and J by 10 bases, with 6 bases of the junction left unmatched. DNA for the CDR3: TGTGCCAGCAGTGTGGGGCAGGGGGGAGCTTTCTTT. The encoded protein is CASSVGQGGAFF. Together with reference TRBV2 and TRBJ1-1, the CDR3 gives the full variable domain: EPEVTQTPSHQVTQMGQEVILRCVPISNHLYFYWYRQILGQKVEFLVSFYNNEISEKSEIFDDQFSVERPDGSNFTLKIRSTKLEDSAMYFCASSVGQGGAFFGQGTRLTVV.

Remarks on this clone: A much larger clone differs by one base, so this may be a read error. The J gene is TRBJ2-3, the V gene TRBV7-6; D gene ambiguous. The CDR3 spans 15 residues. The V end was cut by 7 bases, the J end by 0 bases, with 14 bases between. CDR1 and CDR2 from the germline V gene are SGHVS and FNYEAQ. The CDR3 loop is CASIPDGTSTDTQYF. CDR3 nucleotide sequence: TGTGCCAGCATCCCCGACGGAACTAGCACAGATACGCAGTATTTT.

Worth noting for this clone: This sample includes further DNA sequences coding for the same CDR3. The chain couples TRBV2 to TRBJ2-5, with 7 bases aligning to TRBD1. The CDR3 covers 14 residues. V was pared by 4 bases and J by 4 bases, with 6 bases of the junction left unmatched. Looked up from germline, CDR1 is SNHLY and CDR2 is FYNNEI. CDR3 protein: CASSGTGGGETQYF. The DNA of the CDR3 is TGTGCCAGCAGTGGGACAGGTGGAGGAGAGACCCAGTACTTC.

The chain joins TRBV3-1 to TRBJ2-7; TRBD2 aligns across 10 bases. With V trimmed by 2 bases and J by 3 bases, 4 bases remained unmatched. Germline V gives CDR1 LGHDT, CDR2 YNNKEL (reference sequence). The CDR3 is 15 amino acids. Written as DNA, the CDR3 is TGTGCCAGCAGCCAAAGGGCTAGCGGGAGCTACGAGCAGTACTTC. Translating it yields CASSQRASGSYEQYF.

This clone is judged medium-sized. The V gene is TRBV6-1, the J gene TRBJ1-1; D unresolved. This CDR3 comprises 11 residues. Deletions cut 8 bases from V and 1 base from J, with 5 bases between. In germline, CDR1 is MNHNS, CDR2 SASEGT. CDR3 in amino acids: CASLRNTEAFF. The CDR3 DNA reads as TGTGCCAGCCTCAGGAACACTGAAGCTTTCTTT.

This clone was seen ten or more times. The V call is TRBV7-2, the J call TRBJ2-7, with 8 bases lining up with TRBD2. The V and J ends lost 4 bases and 1 base, in that order; junction bases with no gene match: 6. Germline loops: CDR1 SGHTA, CDR2 FQGNSA. The CDR3 length is 15 residues. The CDR3 region is CASSSQLAASYEQYF. The CDR3, as DNA: TGTGCCAGCAGCTCGCAACTAGCGGCATCCTACGAGCAGTACTTC.

Turning to this clone: The germline gene is not matched at one end of the junction; a read error may be the cause. V usage is TRBV20-1 and J usage is TRBJ2-3; no reliable D call. The CDR3 extends over 16 amino acids. Germline V CDR1 and CDR2: DFQATT, SNEGSKA (reference sequence). For the CDR3, the DNA is TGCAGTGCTACCACCCCCGGGTGTGCCAGCACAAATACGCAGTATTTT. Translated, it gives CSATTPGCASTNTQYF.

This clone is deemed medium-sized. V usage is TRBV6-5 and J usage is TRBJ1-1; D remains ambiguous. Trimming removed 0 bases at V and 4 bases at J, with 9 bases between. Germline values: CDR1 MNHEY, CDR2 SVGAGI. CDR3 length equals 14 residues. CDR3: CASSYSATGTEAFF. The DNA of the CDR3 is TGTGCCAGCAGTTACTCGGCCACGGGCACTGAAGCTTTCTTT.

In its sample, this clone was seen many times. The chain is built from TRBV15 and TRBJ1-1; D is undetermined. Germline CDR1 LNHNV, CDR2 YYDKDF (reference sequence). Deletions cut 0 bases from V and 5 bases from J, with 7 bases between. The CDR3 is 13 amino acids. CDR3 coding DNA: TGTGCCACCAGCAGAGATATGCGGACTGAAGCTTTCTTT. It translates to CATSRDMRTEAFF.

This clone showed up just a few times. The chain uses TRBV6-9 and TRBJ1-5; D gene uncertain. The CDR3 is 14 residues long. CDR1 is MNHGY and CDR2 is SVAAGI in the germline V gene. Trimming took 1 base from V and 1 from J, leaving 5 bases between them. The CDR3 sequence: CASSYLDSNQPQHF. The CDR3 nucleotides are TGTGCCAGCAGTTATTTAGACAGCAATCAGCCCCAGCATTTT.

This sequence joins TRBV20-1 and TRBJ2-7; TRBD2 matches 7 bases. The CDR3 totals 15 residues. The germline V gene encodes CDR1 DFQATT and CDR2 SNEGSKA (reference sequence). J was trimmed by 8 bases and V by 6 bases; bases with no gene match: 19. The CDR3: CSAIKPMAGVAQQYF. As DNA, the CDR3 is TGCAGTGCCATAAAGCCCATGGCGGGAGTCGCACAGCAGTACTTC.

By share, this clone ranks as medium-sized. In DNA form, the CDR3 reads TGTGCCAGCACGCCAGTCGGGAGTACAGATACGCAGTATTTT. This encodes CASTPVGSTDTQYF. The rearrangement joins TRBV9 to TRBJ2-3; tentative D call: TRBD2 (6 bases). Germline CDR1 reads SGDLS; CDR2 reads YYNGEE. This CDR3 is built from 14 residues. Trimming removed 6 bases at V and 3 bases at J, with 14 bases between. Filled out from reference TRBV9 and TRBJ2-3, the complete variable domain reads DSGVTQTPKHLITATGQRVTLRCSPRSGDLSVYWYQQSLDQGLQFLIQYYNGEERAKGNILERFSAQQFPDLHSELNLSSLELGDSALYFCASTPVGSTDTQYFGPGTRLTVL.

This clone was seen at least ten times. The V gene is TRBV18, the J gene TRBJ1-5, with D unclear. Between the trimmed V and J ends, which lost 2 bases and 0 bases, there was a span of 14 bases. The germline CDR1 and CDR2 sequences are KGHSH and LQKENI. CDR3 length: 17 amino acids. Here the CDR3 DNA reads TGTGCCAGCTCACCAGGGAGATTAGGACCTAGCAATCAGCCCCAGCATTTT. This gives the protein CASSPGRLGPSNQPQHF.

This clone was recorded a few times. J is TRBJ1-1 and V is TRBV27; D might be TRBD1 (5 bases). V was cut by 5 bases and J by 0 bases, with 16 bases left in between. This CDR3 is 16 amino acids long. CDR1 is MNHEY and CDR2 is SMNVEV in the germline V gene (reference sequence). The CDR3 region is CASSRLSGTVNTEAFF. The CDR3 DNA sequence: TGTGCCAGCAGTCGTTTGTCCGGGACTGTGAACACTGAAGCTTTCTTT.

This clone showed up many times. The chain combines TRBV5-4 with TRBJ2-1; TRBD2 agrees at 8 bases. The CDR3 totals 16 residues. Germline loops: CDR1 SGHNT, CDR2 YYREEE (reference sequence). V was clipped by 4 bases and J by 8 bases; unmatched bases: 14. The CDR3 spells CASSAALAGGGDEQFF. In DNA, the CDR3 is TGTGCCAGCAGCGCGGCCCTAGCGGGTGGAGGGGATGAGCAGTTCTTC.

This clone occurred many times. V is TRBV11-3 and J is TRBJ2-3; no clear D. From germline, CDR1 is SGHNT and CDR2 YENEEA. V lost 5 bases and J 2 bases, leaving 14 bases between the germline ends. This CDR3 has 15 residues. The CDR3: CASSPSGAYTDTQYF. The CDR3 region has the DNA TGTGCCAGCAGCCCCTCGGGCGCTTACACAGATACGCAGTATTTT.

This chain connects TRBV6-1 to TRBJ2-7; D may be TRBD2 (5 bases). V shed 9 bases and J shed 3 bases, with 21 bases lying between them. The CDR3 contains 15 residues. Germline CDR1 MNHNS, CDR2 SASEGT. The DNA for the CDR3 is TGTGCCAGTCAGCCCCCGGTACTAGTCCACTACGAGCAGTACTTC. Its translation: CASQPPVLVHYEQYF.

This clone is termed medium-sized. The same CDR3 arises from other DNA sequences in this sample as well. The V gene is TRBV2, the J gene TRBJ1-2; 10 nucleotides align to TRBD1. CDR1 and CDR2 (germline): SNHLY, FYNNEI. This CDR3 comprises 14 residues. With 6 bases clipped from V and 5 bases from J, the junction kept 6 bases outside the gene matches. The CDR3 region has the DNA TGTGCCAGCAGGAGTGGGACAGGGGTTTATGGCTACACCTTC. Translation: CASRSGTGVYGYTF. Complete variable domain (other parts from reference TRBV2 and TRBJ1-2): EPEVTQTPSHQVTQMGQEVILRCVPISNHLYFYWYRQILGQKVEFLVSFYNNEISEKSEIFDDQFSVERPDGSNFTLKIRSTKLEDSAMYFCASRSGTGVYGYTFGSGTRLTVV.

The J gene is TRBJ2-1, the V gene TRBV5-1; 16 positions agree with TRBD2. This CDR3 contains 18 residues. The V gene end was trimmed by 2 bases and the J gene end by 1 base; junction bases not matched to a gene: 3. CDR1 and CDR2 (germline): SGHRS, YFSETQ. The chain's CDR3 is CASSFLGLAGGSYNEQFF. CDR3 nucleotides: TGCGCCAGCAGCTTCTTGGGACTAGCGGGAGGGTCCTACAATGAGCAGTTCTTC.

Notes on this clone: Since the CDR3 does not end with the conserved phenylalanine or tryptophan, this likely comes from a read error. The rearrangement joins TRBV4-3 to TRBJ2-7, with 9 bases lining up with TRBD2. CDR3 size: 14 residues. Germline assignment: CDR1 LGHNA and CDR2 YSLEER. V gave up 4 bases and J gave up 5 bases; unmatched junction bases: 6. CDR3: CASSLWTSADEQYL. CDR3 in DNA: TGCGCCAGCAGCCTGTGGACTAGCGCCGACGAGCAGTACCTC.

This clone was observed a single time. It may be a read error: a sequence one base away is much more abundant. The V and J genes are TRBV7-3 and TRBJ2-5; tentative D call: TRBD2 (6 bases). CDR3 size: 15 residues. V was clipped by 5 bases and J by 2 bases, with 15 bases between them. Germline CDR1 and CDR2: SGHTA and FQGTGA. CDR3 nucleotide sequence: TGTGCCAGCAGCCTCCCCGGGACTCCTCAAGAGACCCAGTACTTC. Encoded protein: CASSLPGTPQETQYF.

As to this clone: The junction differs from germline at one of its ends, possibly a read error. V and J are TRBV2 and TRBJ2-5; no clear D. CDR1 and CDR2 from the germline V gene are SNHLY and FYNNEI. The CDR3 is 11 residues long. CDR3 sequence: CASRPLENQYF. Here the CDR3 DNA reads TGTGCCAGCAGACCCCTGGAGAACCAGTACTTC.